One sample yielded the 15 T cell receptor beta chains listed below, sequenced in a study of shared clonotypes between healthy human individuals. TCRdb's copy holds only in-frame clones and misses some; the assay was immunoSEQ multiplex PCR. The data contain some 790,000 clones, over 60% of them singletons. What was sequenced was memory CD4+ T cells sorted from blood. Subset defined: CD45RA-negative fraction. Receptor source: a woman younger than 45 in good health.

This clone was counted a few times. CDR3 DNA: TGTGCCAGCGGGGGGATGTTACAGGCAGATACGCAGTATTTT. Protein sequence: CASGGMLQADTQYF. The J gene is TRBJ2-3, the V gene TRBV2, with D possibly matching TRBD2 (6 bases). There are 14 residues in the CDR3. Germline V lookup: CDR1 SNHLY, CDR2 FYNNEI. V dropped 8 bases and J dropped 4 bases, with 16 bases sitting between them.

The chain employs TRBV5-5 and TRBJ2-3; 10 bases fit TRBD2. Germline CDR1 reads SGHKS; CDR2 reads YYEKEE (reference sequence). This CDR3 region has 16 residues. The J segment lost 1 base and the V segment lost 4 bases, leaving 6 bases of the junction unmatched. The CDR3 spells CASSPGGTSGTDTQYF. The DNA of the CDR3 is TGTGCCAGCAGCCCAGGCGGGACTAGCGGCACAGATACGCAGTATTTT. Supplemented by reference TRBV5-5 and TRBJ2-3, the full variable domain reads DAGVTQSPTHLIKTRGQQVTLRCSPISGHKSVSWYQQVLGQGPQFIFQYYEKEERGRGNFPDRFSARQFPNYSSELNVNALLLGDSALYLCASSPGGTSGTDTQYFGPGTRLTVL.

The genes are TRBV29-1 and TRBJ2-3; weak D call: TRBD2 (5 bases). Germline V gives CDR1 SQVTM, CDR2 ANQGSEA. The ends were cut back, 6 bases at V and 2 bases at J, with 15 bases in the middle. CDR3 length: 14 residues. The CDR3 is CSVRARRDTDTQYF. The CDR3 DNA is TGCAGCGTGAGGGCAAGGAGAGACACAGATACGCAGTATTTT.

On this clone itself: This sample also contains other DNA sequences that code for the same CDR3. The chain links TRBV6-5 to TRBJ1-5, with D hard to call. Germline V gene sequence: CDR1 MNHEY, CDR2 SVGAGI. The CDR3 sequence is 14 residues long. The germline V and J ends were trimmed by 5 bases and 0 bases, with 8 bases remaining between them. CDR3 DNA: TGTGCCAGCAGTGCAGGTTATAGCAATCAGCCCCAGCATTTT. This encodes CASSAGYSNQPQHF.

A word on this clone: This likely traces to a read error, being one base from a far larger clone. As DNA, the CDR3 is TGTGCCAGCAGTTCAGGGCAGGGGGATGGAAACACCACATATTTT. It encodes CASSSGQGDGNTTYF. The chain links TRBV28 to TRBJ1-3, with 7 bases identical to TRBD1. CDR1 MDHEN and CDR2 SYDVKM come from the germline V gene. The CDR3 is 15 residues long.

The chain joins TRBV28 to TRBJ2-4; D is unresolved. The V end lost 5 bases, the J end lost 6 bases, and 14 bases lay between the germline ends. Germline V CDR1 and CDR2: MDHEN, SYDVKM. The CDR3 has 14 amino acids. The DNA of the CDR3 is TGTGCCAGCAGTGTACAGAGTCCTGGAAACATTCAGTACTTC. Amino acids: CASSVQSPGNIQYF. The full variable domain, rest sourced from reference TRBV28 and TRBJ2-4, is DVKVTQSSRYLVKRTGEKVFLECVQDMDHENMFWYRQDPGLGLRLIYFSYDVKMKEKGDIPEGYSVSREKKERFSLILESASTNQTSMYLCASSVQSPGNIQYFGAGTRLSVL.

The J gene is TRBJ2-1, the V gene TRBV19; D not resolved. The CDR3 runs 14 residues. CDR1 is LNHDA and CDR2 is SQIVND in the germline V gene (reference sequence). The ends were cut back, 5 bases at V and 3 bases at J, with 11 bases in the middle. CDR3 protein: CASSPEGIYNEQFF. The CDR3 coding sequence is TGTGCCAGTAGTCCTGAAGGAATCTACAATGAGCAGTTCTTC.

The rearrangement joins TRBV19 to TRBJ1-3; D unresolved. V lost 6 bases and J 0 bases, leaving 3 bases between the germline ends. CDR3 length: 12 residues. Looked up from germline, CDR1 is LNHDA and CDR2 is SQIVND (reference sequence). The CDR3 bases are TGTGCCAGTAGGACCTCTGGAAACACCATATATTTT. Translating gives CASRTSGNTIYF.

The V and J genes are TRBV18 and TRBJ1-2; D is ambiguous. Germline V lookup: CDR1 KGHSH, CDR2 LQKENI. The CDR3 length is 11 residues. Trimming took off 3 bases at V and 7 bases at J, with 6 bases between the two ends. The CDR3 spells CASSPLGGYTF. CDR3 nucleotide sequence: TGTGCCAGCTCACCTTTGGGTGGCTACACCTTC.

The chain uses TRBV5-4 and TRBJ2-1; D gene uncertain. This CDR3 has 16 residues. Germline-derived CDR1 and CDR2 are SGHNT and YYREEE (reference sequence). V lost 0 bases, J lost 0 bases, and 10 bases lay in between. CDR3 protein: CASSLEAATSYNEQFF. The CDR3 nucleotides read TGTGCCAGCAGCTTGGAGGCGGCGACCTCCTACAATGAGCAGTTCTTC. Full variable domain (missing parts from reference TRBV5-4 and TRBJ2-1): ETGVTQSPTHLIKTRGQQVTLRCSSQSGHNTVSWYQQALGQGPQFIFQYYREEENGRGNFPPRFSGLQFPNYSSELNVNALELDDSALYLCASSLEAATSYNEQFFGPGTRLTVL.

This clone was observed many times. The chain has TRBV7-9 and TRBJ1-1; D is unresolved. The CDR3 runs to 14 residues. The ends were cut back, 4 bases at V and 10 bases at J, with 19 bases in the middle. Per the germline V gene, CDR1 is SEHNR and CDR2 is FQNEAQ (reference sequence). CDR3: CASSSGSKRALAFF. The CDR3, as DNA: TGTGCCAGCAGCTCGGGGTCCAAAAGGGCTCTAGCTTTCTTT.

Comment on this clone: The same CDR3 arises from other DNA sequences in this sample as well. The V and J genes are TRBV28 and TRBJ1-1; D unresolved. From germline, CDR1 is MDHEN and CDR2 SYDVKM. Trimming cost V 2 bases and J 5 bases, with 6 bases left between them. This CDR3 is 12 amino acids long. CDR3 DNA sequence: TGTGCCAGCAGTTTACGGGGTACTGAAGCTTTCTTT. Its protein product is CASSLRGTEAFF.

The chain combines TRBV5-1 with TRBJ2-3, with TRBD2 identical over 7 bases. Germline values: CDR1 SGHRS, CDR2 YFSETQ. This CDR3 is built from 15 residues. V trimming: 5 bases; J trimming: 5 bases; junction bases outside the gene matches: 11. CDR3 sequence reads: CASRRSAAGKDTQYF. The CDR3 bases are TGCGCCAGCAGGAGAAGCGCAGCGGGGAAAGATACGCAGTATTTT. The full variable domain, with the rest looked up from reference TRBV5-1 and TRBJ2-3, is KAGVTQTPRYLIKTRGQQVTLSCSPISGHRSVSWYQQTPGQGLQFLFEYFSETQRNKGNFPGRFSGRQFSNSRSEMNVSTLELGDSALYLCASRRSAAGKDTQYFGPGTRLTVL.

The chain is built from TRBV25-1 and TRBJ2-3; tentative D call: TRBD2 (6 bases). CDR1 is MGHDK and CDR2 is SYGVNS in the germline V gene. V was pared by 7 bases and J by 6 bases, with 23 bases between. The CDR3 spans 16 residues. The CDR3 loop is CASTSPGGEIGDTQYF. CDR3 nucleotide sequence: TGTGCCAGCACCTCCCCAGGAGGGGAAATAGGGGATACGCAGTATTTT.

This clone appeared a single time. This chain connects TRBV28 to TRBJ2-1; the D call may be TRBD1 or TRBD2 (5 bases each). The CDR3 is made up of 15 amino acids. The germline CDR1 and CDR2 sequences are MDHEN and SYDVKM. V lost 5 bases and J lost 6, with 17 bases in between. The CDR3, as DNA: TGTGCCAGCAGTACGATTTGGGACGGAATCAATGAGCAGTTCTTC. Its translation: CASSTIWDGINEQFF.